The text below deals with one TCR beta chain. Its antigen remains undetermined. No base quality values were provided; no much bigger clone lies one nucleotide off. This sample was included in a study of shared T cell receptors in the human thymus (dated by TCRdb to about 2021). The study in broad terms: The study examined how the human thymus generates shared, self-reactive T-cell receptor alpha chains.

The germline V gene gives CDR1 as MRHNA and CDR2 as SNTAGT. V is cut by 0 bases and J by 6 bases, and the space between the germline ends is 8 bases. Inclusive of the bounding cysteine and phenylalanine, the CDR3 is 14 residues long. Left in the record is the CDR3 DNA by itself, 42 bases read in frame from the first base. Libraries were made using the immunoSEQ multiplex PCR assay. TCRdb took over this immuneACCESS table, retaining in-frame rearrangements with V and J assigned. Such tables are incomplete; in checked studies, under half of the missing clones stem from an unresolved V gene, and the remainder is unexplained. A total of about 660,000 clones appear in this sample, approximately 88% of them only once. The ten top clones hold 0.0095% to 0.012% of the sample. A further study also used this sample, focusing on human thymus T cells. The second study, in turn, reports: Immunologically healthy infants undergoing open corrective cardiac surgery for congenital heart defects in Finland were used as donors. Thymus tissue was collected as surgical resects that were removed during corrective cardiac surgery. Biased V and J gene segment usage appeared to be present in both thymic and peripheral blood repertoires. Highly overlapping thymic TCR repertoires among unrelated individuals were reported in the related research. The study described the TCR alpha and beta repertoires in under ten infant thymus samples and a few matching peripheral blood samples. Donor ages ranged from 7 to 244 days, and the cohort comprised about six male and a couple of female infants. Thymocytes were freed from the tissue by mechanical means and kept at -70 degrees C as pellets of about 8.5-34 million cells. A QIAsymphony instrument was used to extract genomic DNA from the frozen cell pellets. The immunoSEQ multiplex PCR assay was used to amplify the TCRB and TCRAD loci from a standardized amount of quality-controlled genomic DNA. Amplicons spanned the V(D)J region at a length sufficient to cover the CDR3 and identify V and J genes. Amplicon sequencing was performed on an Illumina platform through the commercial immunoSEQ service. Primer bias and sequencing errors were corrected as previously described, and TCRAD and TCRB definitions were based on the IMGT database. Repertoires were analysed with immunoSEQ Analyzer 3.0 and VDJTools, covering basic statistics, V/J segment usage, diversity estimates, rarefaction and pairwise overlap. To estimate diversity, the Chao1, ChaoE, Efron-Thisted, Shannon and inverse Simpson indices were applied, and diversity was also estimated on datasets down-sampled to the smallest sample. Repertoire overlap used strict matching of CDR3 nucleotide sequence, V gene and J gene, with Jaccard-based multidimensional scaling clustering. On average, thymus samples gave roughly 740,000 unique TCRB clonotypes, whereas blood samples gave roughly 80,000.

This clonotype was obtained from a boy in the first two years of life with a congenital heart defect. Donor details come from another sample of the same person, matched by shared clones. The material sequenced was thymocytes. The chain uses TRBV6-4 and TRBJ2-2; TRBD2 could be the D gene, as 5 bases match. The CDR3 region reads CASSDSRVAGELFF. DNA sequence: TGTGCCAGCAGTGACTCGCGGGTGGCCGGGGAGCTGTTTTTT.